Below, 15 T cell receptor beta chains from the same sample are listed, as sequenced in a study of shared clonotypes between healthy human individuals. Sequenced by immunoSEQ multiplex PCR; TCRdb stores in-frame clones only, minus some. The data contain roughly 1,500,000 clones, around 98.5% of them seen just once; the ten biggest clones take up approximately 0.38%. Sequences were obtained from naive CD4+ T cells sorted from blood. The sample's subset: CD45RA+ positively selected. The source is a young man in good health.

The chain has TRBV2 and TRBJ2-5; 9 bases fit TRBD1. The germline CDR1 and CDR2 sequences are SNHLY and FYNNEI. The trim removed 6 bases at V and 14 bases at J, leaving 19 bases unmatched. This CDR3 has 15 amino acids. The CDR3 is CASSIIGGTGKRVYF. CDR3 nucleotide sequence: TGTGCCAGCAGCATAATCGGCGGGACAGGGAAACGAGTCTACTTC.

As for this clone: The junction differs from germline at one of its ends, possibly a read error. This chain joins TRBV7-7 and TRBJ2-2; TRBD2 aligns across 9 bases. Germline V gene sequence: CDR1 SSHAT, CDR2 FNYEAQ (reference sequence). The CDR3 runs 18 residues. The CDR3 here is CASSLAISSGANTGELFF. The DNA of the CDR3 is TGTGCTAGCAGCTTAGCAATCTCTAGCGGGGCGAACACCGGGGAGCTGTTTTTT. Looking up the rest from reference TRBV7-7 and TRBJ2-2 gives the full variable domain: GAGVSQSPRYKVTKRGQDVTLRCDPISSHATLYWYQQALGQGPEFLTYFNYEAQPDKSGLPSDRFSAERPEGSISTLTIQRTEQRDSAMYRCASSLAISSGANTGELFFGEGSRLTVL.

The V and J genes are TRBV7-2 and TRBJ2-7; D is perhaps TRBD2 (6 bases). This CDR3 has 11 residues. The V end lost 5 bases, the J end lost 9 bases, and 11 bases lay between the germline ends. Germline CDR1 is SGHTA and CDR2 is FQGNSA. The CDR3 DNA reads TGTGCCAGCAGCGTGGGACTTTTGCAGTACTTC. It specifies CASSVGLLQYF.

In this sample, this clone turned up a few times. The chain links TRBV6-5 to TRBJ2-7; 11 bases fit TRBD1. The germline gives CDR1 MNHEY, CDR2 SVGAGI. The CDR3 length is 16 residues. The V segment lost 2 bases and the J segment 4 bases; nucleotides outside the gene matches: 7. CDR3 coding DNA: TGTGCCAGCAGTTACCCCGGACAGGGGGCGGTGTACGAGCAGTACTTC. The encoded protein is CASSYPGQGAVYEQYF.

The J gene is TRBJ2-7, the V gene TRBV6-4; possibly TRBD2 for D (5 bases). V was shortened by 6 bases and J by 2 bases, with 20 bases between the two germline ends. This CDR3 has 16 residues. Germline V CDR1 and CDR2: MRHNA, SNTAGT. The CDR3 DNA reads TGTGCCAGCAGACCCCGGAGGAATTTTTCTCCCTACGAGCAGTACTTC. It translates to CASRPRRNFSPYEQYF.

This rearrangement joins TRBV6-5 to TRBJ2-7; D is possibly TRBD1 or TRBD2 (5 bases each). CDR3 size: 14 residues. Looked up from germline, CDR1 is MNHEY and CDR2 is SVGAGI. The ends were cut back, 5 bases at V and 4 bases at J, with 15 bases in the middle. Here the CDR3 reads CASSQGRLEYEQYF. For the CDR3, the DNA is TGTGCCAGCAGTCAGGGACGATTGGAGTACGAGCAGTACTTC.

V gene TRBV2 combines with J gene TRBJ2-2; unclear D gene. This CDR3 is built from 14 residues. V was cut by 6 bases and J by 5 bases, with 13 bases left in between. Germline CDR1 is SNHLY and CDR2 is FYNNEI. For the CDR3, the DNA is TGTGCCAGCAGCGAGGAAGCGACGACCGGGGAGCTGTTTTTT. Amino acids: CASSEEATTGELFF. The full variable domain, rest sourced from reference TRBV2 and TRBJ2-2, is EPEVTQTPSHQVTQMGQEVILRCVPISNHLYFYWYRQILGQKVEFLVSFYNNEISEKSEIFDDQFSVERPDGSNFTLKIRSTKLEDSAMYFCASSEEATTGELFFGEGSRLTVL.

The chain's CDR3 is CASTGGQDTQYF. DNA for the CDR3: TGTGCCAGCACTGGCGGACAAGATACGCAGTATTTT. The genes are TRBV2 and TRBJ2-3; TRBD1 might be the D (5 bases). The V gene lost 7 bases and the J gene lost 5 bases, with 10 bases spanning the gap. The germline V gene has CDR1 SNHLY and CDR2 FYNNEI. The CDR3 is 12 amino acids.

This clone was detected only once. V usage is TRBV9 and J usage is TRBJ1-2; D is perhaps TRBD1 (5 bases). The V and J ends lost 0 bases and 4 bases respectively, with 13 bases between them. Per the germline V gene, CDR1 is SGDLS and CDR2 is YYNGEE. The CDR3 is made up of 15 amino acids. DNA of the CDR3: TGTGCCAGCAGCGTAGCTGGGGGTTACAGCTATGGCTACACCTTC. Its protein product is CASSVAGGYSYGYTF.

The chain has TRBV2 and TRBJ2-7; D is perhaps TRBD2 (6 bases). The V and J ends lost 6 bases and 5 bases respectively, with 14 bases between them. The length of the CDR3 is 13 residues. The germline gives CDR1 SNHLY, CDR2 FYNNEI. This chain's CDR3 is CASRGPGGNEQYF. CDR3 sequence (DNA): TGTGCCAGCAGGGGCCCAGGAGGGAACGAGCAGTACTTC.

This clone has a single count. The chain recombines TRBV7-9 with TRBJ2-7; possible D gene TRBD1, 6 bases. V shed 3 bases and J shed 3 bases, with 18 bases lying between them. CDR3 length equals 16 residues. CDR1 and CDR2 from the germline V gene are SEHNR and FQNEAQ (reference sequence). CDR3 DNA: TGTGCCAGCAGCTTGGACAGACGGCTAGGACTCTACGAGCAGTACTTC. Translated: CASSLDRRLGLYEQYF.

CDR3 loop: CASSKAGPEQYF. The CDR3 DNA reads as TGTGCCAGCTCAAAGGCAGGACCCGAGCAGTACTTC. The rearrangement links TRBV18 to TRBJ2-7, with D uncertain. The CDR3 consists of 12 residues. The V and J ends lost 5 bases and 6 bases respectively, with 11 bases between them. The germline CDR1 and CDR2 sequences are KGHSH and LQKENI.

This sequence joins TRBV28 and TRBJ2-3; tentatively, D is TRBD2 (6 bases). Deletions cut 3 bases from V and 2 bases from J, with 12 bases between. This CDR3 contains 15 residues. Germline V gene sequence: CDR1 MDHEN, CDR2 SYDVKM. CDR3 protein: CASSFSPGATDTQYF. Written as DNA, the CDR3 is TGTGCCAGCAGTTTTTCGCCGGGAGCCACAGATACGCAGTATTTT.

The rearrangement links TRBV11-3 to TRBJ2-7; 7 bases agree with TRBD2. The junction had 7 bases not matched to a gene; V was cut back by 5 bases and J by 6 bases. CDR3 length equals 13 residues. Germline V lookup: CDR1 SGHNT, CDR2 YENEEA. CDR3 nucleotides: TGTGCCAGCAGCCGTGGAGCGGGACGCGAGCAGTACTTC. It yields the protein CASSRGAGREQYF. The full variable domain, completed using reference TRBV11-3 and TRBJ2-7, is EAGVVQSPRYKIIEKKQPVAFWCNPISGHNTLYWYLQNLGQGPELLIRYENEEAVDDSQLPKDRFSAERLKGVDSTLKIQPAELGDSAVYLCASSRGAGREQYFGPGTRLTVT.

The chain combines TRBV11-2 with TRBJ2-1, with TRBD2 identical over 10 bases. CDR3 length: 13 residues. V gave up 7 bases and J gave up 6 bases; unmatched junction bases: 3. Germline CDR1 reads SGHAT; CDR2 reads FQNNGV. The CDR3, as DNA: TGTGCCAGCACCCGGACTAGCGGCAATGAGCAGTTCTTC. Translated: CASTRTSGNEQFF.